This TCR beta chain is from a study of blood T cell repertoires in COVID-19. The CDR3 contains 16 residues. Germline CDR1 is SNHLY and CDR2 is FYNNEI. V was pared by 6 bases and J by 0 bases, with 8 bases of the junction left unmatched. The Seattle patients, enrolled during active infection, were followed longitudinally. Produced via immunoSEQ multiplex PCR; TCRdb's table is partial and in-frame only. The sample yields approximately 240,000 clones, 80% to 95% seen once. The rearrangement uses TRBV2 and TRBJ2-3; 8 bases are a match to TRBD1. This receptor was taken from a man younger than 45 with COVID-19, enrolled during active disease. Source material: peripheral blood. CDR3 residues: CASRLNRDRSTDTQYF. DNA of the CDR3: TGTGCCAGCAGGCTTAACCGGGACAGGAGCACAGATACGCAGTATTTT.